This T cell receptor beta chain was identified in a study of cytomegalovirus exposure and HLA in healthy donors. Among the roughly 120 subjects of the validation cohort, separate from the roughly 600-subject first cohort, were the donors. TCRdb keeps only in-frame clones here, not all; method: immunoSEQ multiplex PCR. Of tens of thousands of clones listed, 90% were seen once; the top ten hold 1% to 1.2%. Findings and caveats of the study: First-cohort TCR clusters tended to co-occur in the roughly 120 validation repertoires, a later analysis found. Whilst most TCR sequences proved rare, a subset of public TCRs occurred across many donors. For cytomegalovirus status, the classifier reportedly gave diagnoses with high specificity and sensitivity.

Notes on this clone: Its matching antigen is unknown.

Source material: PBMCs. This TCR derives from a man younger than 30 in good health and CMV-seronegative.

The CDR3 here is CASSLASGPYNEQFF. The CDR3, as DNA: TGTGCCAGCAGCTTAGCTAGCGGGCCCTACAATGAGCAGTTCTTC. This chain connects TRBV7-9 to TRBJ2-1; TRBD2 matches at 7 bases. V lost 0 bases to trimming and J lost 2 bases; unmatched junction nucleotides: 1. The CDR3 loop spans 15 amino acids. Germline V lookup: CDR1 SEHNR, CDR2 FQNEAQ (reference sequence).